A selection of T cell receptor beta chains follows, all from one sample in a study of CD8 T cells in Susac syndrome. A single record per CDR3 protein comes from TCRdb applying MiXCR to the immunoSEQ multiplex PCR reads. Among fewer than 350,000 distinct CDR3 sequences listed, 92% were seen once. The sequencing input was CD4+ T cells from PBMCs. These receptors were obtained from a human donor with multiple sclerosis. The CDR3 runs from the conserved cysteine through the conserved F or W. D genes are given only for firm matches. Clone sizes are given selectively: once, few, many, or a class where the clone is expanded.

j_call | clone_size | d_call | v_call | cdr3_aa | cdr3_nt
TRBJ1-5 | - | - | TRBV12-3/TRBV12-4 | CASSLGRVDNQPQHF | TGTGCCAGCAGTTTAGGCAGGGTGGACAATCAGCCCCAGCATTTT
TRBJ2-5 | few | - | TRBV7-2 | CASSLAGIQETQYF | TGTGCCAGCAGCTTAGCGGGCATACAAGAGACCCAGTACTTC
TRBJ2-4 | - | - | TRBV6-2/TRBV6-3 | CASTIGSTAKNIQYF | TGTGCCAGCACCATAGGTAGCACGGCCAAAAACATTCAGTACTTC
TRBJ1-2 | - | TRBD1 | TRBV11-3 | CASSRTGAYGYTF | TGTGCCAGCAGCCGAACAGGGGCCTATGGCTACACCTTC
TRBJ1-1 | - | TRBD1 | TRBV29-1 | CSTRTGDGTEAFF | TGCAGCACCCGGACAGGGGACGGCACTGAAGCTTTCTTT
TRBJ2-7 | - | - | TRBV14 | CASSQAGDRRWELREQYF | TGTGCCAGCAGCCAGGCGGGGGACAGGCGATGGGAACTTCGGGAGCAGTACTTC
TRBJ1-5 | - | - | TRBV4-3 | CASSQDWAQVLEGNQPQHF | TGCGCCAGCAGCCAAGATTGGGCACAGGTGTTGGAGGGCAATCAGCCCCAGCATTTT
TRBJ2-7 | - | - | TRBV30 | CAWSVGGQIYEQYF | TGTGCCTGGAGTGTGGGGGGACAGATCTACGAGCAGTACTTC
TRBJ2-1 | - | - | TRBV12-3/TRBV12-4 | CASRPRLVRGQFF | TGTGCCAGCAGGCCACGACTAGTTCGTGGGCAGTTCTTC
TRBJ2-5 | - | TRBD1 | TRBV5-1 | CASGLQGVEETQYF | TGCGCCAGCGGTCTGCAGGGGGTGGAAGAGACCCAGTACTTC
TRBJ1-5 | - | - | TRBV5-1 | CASSPRPLSELNQPQHF | TGCGCCAGCAGCCCCAGACCCCTTTCCGAGTTAAATCAGCCCCAGCATTTT